These 28 T cell receptor beta chains came from one sample sequenced in a study of metastatic and nonmetastatic thyroid tumors. Using MiXCR, TCRdb reanalyzed the PCR reads. The sample includes about 69,000 clones, 13% to 15% of them seen just once. Every patient underwent thyroid surgery untreated. What was sequenced was blood. The receptors stem from a male donor with papillary thyroid cancer or a benign thyroid nodule (not recorded which). Some clones in this sample may be carry-over from other donors' samples.

This clone was observed many times. J is TRBJ2-7 and V is TRBV20-1; weak D call: TRBD2 (6 bases). The germline V gene has CDR1 DFQATT and CDR2 SNEGSKA (reference sequence). This CDR3 has 14 residues. V dropped 3 bases and J dropped 4 bases, with 16 bases sitting between them. CDR3 loop: CSARSGQGDYEQYV. The CDR3 DNA sequence: TGCAGTGCTAGGAGCGGGCAGGGAGATTACGAGCAGTACGTC.

The rearrangement uses TRBV14 and TRBJ2-4; TRBD2 is a possible D gene (5 bases). Germline loops: CDR1 SGHDN, CDR2 FVKESK. This CDR3 is 15 amino acids long. Trimming cost V 0 bases and J 8 bases, with 14 bases left between them. DNA of the CDR3: TGTGCCAGCAGCCAAGATCCCGGGGATTTCTACATTCAGTACTTC. Protein product: CASSQDPGDFYIQYF.

The rearrangement uses TRBV11-2 and TRBJ2-1; no definite D call. The V gene lost 1 base and the J gene lost 5 bases, with 18 bases spanning the gap. The CDR3 loop spans 17 amino acids. Germline loops: CDR1 SGHAT, CDR2 FQNNGV. The CDR3 DNA sequence: TGTGCCAGCAGCTTAGGGGGTATAGGGTCCAGAAACAATGAGCAGTTCTTC. Encoded protein: CASSLGGIGSRNNEQFF.

There are many counts of this clone. This rearrangement joins TRBV7-2 to TRBJ2-1; 9 bases line up with TRBD2. After removal of 1 base from V and 4 bases from J, the junction contained 2 bases not matched to a gene. The CDR3 is 15 amino acids. The V gene's germline CDR1 is SGHTA and CDR2 FQGNSA. The CDR3 sequence is CASSLGAGGYNEQFF. CDR3 coding DNA: TGTGCCAGCAGCTTAGGAGCGGGAGGTTACAATGAGCAGTTCTTC.

This clone has ten or more counts. The chain links TRBV24-1 to TRBJ1-2, with D perhaps matching TRBD1 (5 bases). The germline CDR1 and CDR2 sequences are KGHDR and SFDVKD. The V end was cut by 8 bases, the J end by 4 bases, with 16 bases between. This CDR3 contains 14 residues. The DNA for the CDR3 is TGTGCCACCAACCCGGCGGGGGGAGGCTATGGCTACACCTTC. Translating gives CATNPAGGGYGYTF.

This clone was seen many times. The chain links TRBV5-1 to TRBJ1-2, with D possibly TRBD1 on 6 matching bases. The CDR3 contains 14 residues. Germline CDR1 and CDR2: SGHRS and YFSETQ. V lost 4 bases and J 3 bases, leaving 13 bases between the germline ends. Here the CDR3 DNA reads TGCGCCAGCAGCCCAAACAGGGATTACTATGGCTACACCTTC. Translated: CASSPNRDYYGYTF.

This sequence joins TRBV11-2 and TRBJ2-2; 10 bases fit TRBD2. The CDR3 is 17 residues long. J gave up 1 base and V 9 bases, and 11 bases lay outside the gene matches. Germline V gene lookup returns CDR1 SGHAT and CDR2 FQNNGV. CDR3 sequence (DNA): TGTGCCAGTAGCCCCCCAGGACTAGCGGAGAACACCGGGGAGCTGTTTTTT. It is translated as CASSPPGLAENTGELFF.

The table lists this clone with many counts. The chain joins TRBV19 to TRBJ1-2; 7 bases fit TRBD1. The junction had 10 bases not matched to a gene; V was cut back by 5 bases and J by 4 bases. The CDR3 has 15 amino acids. Germline assignment: CDR1 LNHDA and CDR2 SQIVND (reference sequence). The CDR3 loop reads CASSPDRESSYGYTF. CDR3 nucleotide sequence: TGTGCCAGTAGTCCCGACAGGGAGAGTAGCTATGGCTACACCTTC.

In this sample, this clone turned up a few times. The V call is TRBV6-1, the J call TRBJ1-3, with unresolved D. The germline V and J ends were trimmed by 6 bases and 5 bases, with 11 bases remaining between them. The germline CDR1 and CDR2 sequences are MNHNS and SASEGT. The CDR3 length is 13 residues. The CDR3 DNA is TGTGCCAGCAGCCCCGGGTGTAGAAACACCATATATTTT. Protein product: CASSPGCRNTIYF.

Notes on this clone: The junction shows a germline mismatch at one end, possibly a read error. The same CDR3 can be traced to other DNA sequences in this sample. V usage is TRBV9 and J usage is TRBJ2-2; TRBD1 aligns across 9 bases. The CDR3 length is 16 residues. Germline V gene sequence: CDR1 SGDLS, CDR2 YYNGEE. The CDR3 DNA reads TGTGCCAGCAGCGCGCCGGGACAGGGACACACCGGGGAGCCGTTTTTT. This translates into CASSAPGQGHTGEPFF.

The V and J genes are TRBV20-1 and TRBJ1-2; D is undetermined. Germline lookup yields CDR1 DFQATT and CDR2 SNEGSKA (reference sequence). The V and J ends lost 6 bases and 8 bases respectively, with 10 bases between them. The CDR3 spans 10 residues. The CDR3 DNA follows: TGCAGTGCCCTTTCGAGCGGCTACACCTTC. Translating gives CSALSSGYTF.

Regarding this clone: Given a much more abundant clone one base away, this may be a read error. This chain connects TRBV9 to TRBJ2-1; 9 bases agree with TRBD1. Germline lookup yields CDR1 SGDLS and CDR2 YYNGEE. The CDR3 covers 15 residues. V dropped 6 bases and J dropped 9; count of bases not matched to a gene: 13. CDR3 sequence: CASIPHGQGTGEQFF. The CDR3 DNA reads TGTGCCAGCATCCCGCACGGACAGGGGACGGGTGAGCAGTTCTTC.

This clone was seen many times. The rearrangement links TRBV7-9 to TRBJ2-1; maybe TRBD1 (5 bases). V lost 1 base, J lost 0 bases, and 7 bases lay in between. Germline V gene sequence: CDR1 SEHNR, CDR2 FQNEAQ (reference sequence). CDR3 length equals 15 residues. CDR3 DNA: TGTGCCAGCAGCTTAGGACAGCGCTCCTACAATGAGCAGTTCTTC. Protein: CASSLGQRSYNEQFF. The entire variable domain, with the rest obtained from reference TRBV7-9 and TRBJ2-1, is as follows: DTGVSQNPRHKITKRGQNVTFRCDPISEHNRLYWYRQTLGQGPEFLTYFQNEAQLEKSRLLSDRFSAERPKGSFSTLEIQRTEQGDSAMYLCASSLGQRSYNEQFFGPGTRLTVL.

This clone appeared many times. The rearrangement uses TRBV11-2 and TRBJ2-7; D perhaps matches TRBD1 (5 bases). Trimming removed 0 bases from V and 6 bases from J, with 12 bases in between. The germline V gene has CDR1 SGHAT and CDR2 FQNNGV. The CDR3 has 14 residues. CDR3 sequence reads: CASSLEPGSSEQYF. CDR3 in DNA: TGTGCCAGCAGCTTAGAACCAGGGTCTAGCGAGCAGTACTTC.

This clone showed up many times. The rearrangement joins TRBV6-5 to TRBJ2-4; tentatively, D is TRBD1 or TRBD2 (5 bases each). Germline V gene sequence: CDR1 MNHEY, CDR2 SVGAGI. The CDR3 sequence is 17 residues long. V lost 0 bases and J lost 3, with 15 bases in between. CDR3 nucleotides: TGTGCCAGCAGTTACTCGAGGGGAGCGGATATCAAAAACATTCAGTACTTC. Its protein product is CASSYSRGADIKNIQYF.

The table lists this clone with many counts. V and J are TRBV10-3 and TRBJ1-1; 7 nucleotides align to TRBD1. V dropped 7 bases and J dropped 1; count of bases not matched to a gene: 6. Germline V gene sequence: CDR1 ENHRY, CDR2 SYGVKD. The CDR3 sequence is 14 residues long. Written as DNA, the CDR3 is TGTGCCATCACCCCGGGACAGAAGAACACTGAAGCTTTCTTT. Amino acid sequence: CAITPGQKNTEAFF.

By its share, this clone is medium-sized. The chain joins TRBV20-1 to TRBJ2-3; 11 bases map to TRBD2. Germline CDR1 is DFQATT and CDR2 is SNEGSKA (reference sequence). V trimming: 6 bases; J trimming: 6 bases; junction bases outside the gene matches: 8. The CDR3 spans 14 residues. The CDR3 sequence is CSAHSGRDSDTQYF. The CDR3 region has the DNA TGCAGTGCCCATAGCGGGAGGGATAGCGATACGCAGTATTTT.

As for this clone: This may come from a read error, since a much larger clone is one base off. The rearrangement uses TRBV28 and TRBJ2-2; D may be TRBD1 or TRBD2 (6 bases each). This CDR3 spans 14 amino acids. Germline lookup yields CDR1 MDHEN and CDR2 SYDVKM. The ends were cut back, 8 bases at V and 5 bases at J, with 15 bases in the middle. In nucleotides, the CDR3 is TGTGCCAGCGGGTGGGGGGCCGGAACCGGGGAGCTGTTTTTT. This gives the protein CASGWGAGTGELFF.

In this sample, this clone turned up many times. This chain connects TRBV6-5 to TRBJ1-6; 9 nucleotides agree with TRBD1. The CDR3 is 18 residues long. The germline CDR1 and CDR2 sequences are MNHEY and SVGAGI. The J segment lost 6 bases and the V segment lost 6 bases, leaving 15 bases of the junction unmatched. CDR3 bases: TGTGCCAGCAGCCCGCCGGTACGGACAGGGGCGCGTAATTCACCCCTCCACTTT. Translating it yields CASSPPVRTGARNSPLHF.

This clone was recorded many times. The chain recombines TRBV7-2 with TRBJ2-3; the match to TRBD1 covers 8 bases. The CDR3 is 14 amino acids. Per the germline V gene, CDR1 is SGHTA and CDR2 is FQGNSA. With 1 base clipped from V and 4 bases from J, the junction kept 1 base outside the gene matches. Here the CDR3 DNA reads TGTGCCAGCAGCTTAGTACAGGGGGCAGATACGCAGTATTTT. The encoded protein is CASSLVQGADTQYF.

This clone was observed many times. The CDR3 reads CASSPLAGANADTQYF. In nucleotides, the CDR3 is TGTGCCAGCAGTCCACTAGCGGGGGCGAACGCAGATACGCAGTATTTT. The V gene is TRBV27, the J gene TRBJ2-3, with 11 nucleotides matching TRBD2. The trim removed 5 bases at V and 4 bases at J, leaving 8 bases unmatched. Germline values: CDR1 MNHEY, CDR2 SMNVEV (reference sequence). This CDR3 contains 16 residues.

The chain combines TRBV6-4 with TRBJ2-7; D is uncertain. Deletions cut 3 bases from V and 2 bases from J, with 14 bases between. The CDR3 is 15 residues long. The V gene's germline CDR1 is MRHNA and CDR2 SNTAGT. CDR3 sequence reads: CASSEAVDKTYEQYF. The CDR3 DNA reads TGTGCCAGCAGTGAAGCCGTCGACAAGACCTACGAGCAGTACTTC.

The table lists this clone with many counts. The chain links TRBV20-1 to TRBJ1-1; D gene ambiguous. Germline V lookup: CDR1 DFQATT, CDR2 SNEGSKA (reference sequence). Trimming left V 0 bases short and J 1 base short, with 12 bases between. The CDR3 totals 15 residues. This CDR3 is CSARDPEDGNTEAFF. The CDR3 bases are TGCAGTGCTAGAGATCCCGAGGACGGGAACACTGAAGCTTTCTTT.

This clone was seen only a few times. A much larger clone sits a single nucleotide away, making a read error possible. The chain links TRBV15 to TRBJ1-1, with D uncertain. Trimming removed 5 bases at V and 4 bases at J, with 11 bases between. Germline CDR1 LNHNV, CDR2 YYDKDF (reference sequence). This CDR3 is 13 amino acids long. The CDR3 DNA reads as TGTGCCACCAGCGCGGTAACCCTCACTGAAGCTTTCTTT. As protein: CATSAVTLTEAFF.

This clone was recorded many times. The chain joins TRBV28 to TRBJ2-7, with D maybe TRBD2 (5 bases). The length of the CDR3 is 15 residues. V was clipped by 5 bases and J by 0 bases, with 14 bases between them. Germline lookup yields CDR1 MDHEN and CDR2 SYDVKM. The CDR3 protein is CASSPPAEGSYEQYF. The CDR3, as DNA: TGTGCCAGCAGTCCCCCGGCTGAGGGCTCCTACGAGCAGTACTTC. The full variable domain, its missing parts supplied by reference TRBV28 and TRBJ2-7, is DVKVTQSSRYLVKRTGEKVFLECVQDMDHENMFWYRQDPGLGLRLIYFSYDVKMKEKGDIPEGYSVSREKKERFSLILESASTNQTSMYLCASSPPAEGSYEQYFGPGTRLTVT.

In its sample, this clone was seen many times. The chain combines TRBV20-1 with TRBJ2-7, with 12 bases aligning to TRBD1. The J segment lost 5 bases and the V segment lost 6 bases, leaving 5 bases of the junction unmatched. Germline CDR1 DFQATT, CDR2 SNEGSKA (reference sequence). This CDR3 is 13 amino acids long. CDR3 amino acids: CSARDRGRHEQYF. As DNA, the CDR3 is TGCAGTGCCAGGGACAGGGGGCGCCACGAGCAGTACTTC.

Turning to this clone: A read error may explain this, as a much larger clone is one base away. The V gene is TRBV11-2, the J gene TRBJ2-5; possibly TRBD1 for D (5 bases). The V and J ends lost 2 bases and 4 bases respectively, with 11 bases between them. Germline CDR1 is SGHAT and CDR2 is FQNNGV. This CDR3 is built from 14 residues. CDR3 nucleotide sequence: TGTGCCAGCAGCTTATCAGGGTTTGGAGAGACCCAGTACTTC. Protein product: CASSLSGFGETQYF.

The J gene is TRBJ2-7, the V gene TRBV5-6; 11 bases align to TRBD1. Germline V gives CDR1 SGHDT, CDR2 YYEEEE. There are 15 residues in the CDR3. V lost 4 bases, J lost 6 bases, and 9 bases stayed unmatched. CDR3 coding DNA: TGTGCCAGCAGCCAGAGGACAGGGGGCAGGACCGAGCAGTACGTC. It specifies CASSQRTGGRTEQYV.